The next 9 T cell receptor beta chains were all read from a single sample in a study of T-cell reconstitution after alpha-beta-depleted transplantation in children. Unique molecular identifiers featured in how the TCRbeta library was prepared. TCRdb used MiXCR to reprocess the PCR reads, holding one entry per CDR3 protein. The data contain fewer than 450,000 distinct CDR3 sequences, roughly 16% of them singletons. The sequencing used PBMCs, mostly from graft donor cells, collected 360 days after TCRalphabeta/CD19-depleted stem cell transplant. The receptors were sampled from a male patient aged 2-15 years who had a stem cell transplant for acute lymphoblastic leukemia, so the T cells may come from the graft donor.

This clonotype was seen only a few times. The V gene is TRBV5-5, the J gene TRBJ2-6; 7 bases match TRBD1. The germline V gene encodes CDR1 SGHKS and CDR2 YYEKEE (reference sequence). With V trimmed by 4 bases and J by 3 bases, 7 bases remained unmatched. The CDR3 loop spans 16 amino acids. The CDR3 region has the DNA TGTGCCAGCAGCCCGGAAAGGGGGCGTGGGGCCAACGTCCTGACTTTC. It is translated as CASSPERGRGANVLTF.

This clonotype occurred a few times. The CDR3 DNA follows: TGTGCCAGCAGTTTCGGACTAGTCGCCCCTTCGAGGGCCGGGGAGCTGTTTTTT. Amino acids: CASSFGLVAPSRAGELFF. This chain joins TRBV12-3 or TRBV12-4 and TRBJ2-2; TRBD2 aligns across 7 bases. Trimming removed 3 bases from V and 6 bases from J; junction bases left unmatched: 16. The CDR3 extends over 18 amino acids.

This clonotype was observed a handful of times. The CDR3 here is CASSLAPPGLADTQYF. The CDR3 DNA follows: TGTGCCAGCAGTTTAGCGCCCCCAGGTTTGGCAGATACGCAGTATTTT. The chain recombines TRBV12-3 or TRBV12-4 with TRBJ2-3; D gene unclear. This CDR3 region has 16 residues. Trimming took off 0 bases at V and 4 bases at J, with 14 bases between the two ends.

The chain combines TRBV6-2 or TRBV6-3 with TRBJ1-2; the D gene is possibly TRBD1 (5 bases). The CDR3 totals 15 residues. Germline assignment: CDR1 MNHEY and CDR2 SVGEGT. Trimming pared 6 bases from V and 6 bases from J, leaving 20 bases between. For the CDR3, the DNA is TGTGCCAGCAGACGAAACGTCCAGGGACTTGATGGCTACACCTTC. This sequence encodes CASRRNVQGLDGYTF.

The chain employs TRBV24-1 and TRBJ2-1; the match to TRBD1 covers 8 bases. CDR1 is KGHDR, CDR2 SFDVKD, per germline. The V segment lost 3 bases and the J segment 8 bases; nucleotides outside the gene matches: 8. The CDR3 consists of 15 residues. The CDR3 spells CATSDTRQGWDEQFF. CDR3 nucleotide sequence: TGTGCCACCAGTGATACTAGACAGGGGTGGGATGAGCAGTTCTTC.

The rearrangement links TRBV9 to TRBJ2-7; TRBD2 might be the D (6 bases). The CDR3 consists of 15 residues. Germline CDR1 reads SGDLS; CDR2 reads YYNGEE. The ends were cut back, 4 bases at V and 2 bases at J, with 16 bases in the middle. The CDR3 DNA reads TGTGCCAGCAGCCCTAGCCCCCCGGGGGCCTACGAGCAGTACTTC. It yields the protein CASSPSPPGAYEQYF.

Ten or more counts support this clonotype. The chain couples TRBV15 to TRBJ2-1; weak D call: TRBD1 (6 bases). V shed 0 bases and J shed 8 bases, with 8 bases lying between them. The CDR3 consists of 13 residues. The germline V gene has CDR1 LNHNV and CDR2 YYDKDF (reference sequence). In DNA, the CDR3 is TGTGCCACCAGCAGAGATAGGGGGTATGAGCAGTTCTTC. Translating gives CATSRDRGYEQFF.

J is TRBJ2-7 and V is TRBV28; 10 positions match TRBD2. The germline CDR1 and CDR2 sequences are MDHEN and SYDVKM. The CDR3 spans 13 residues. Trimming cost V 4 bases and J 6 bases; bases outside gene matches: 3. The CDR3 DNA sequence: TGTGCCAGCAGTTCGGGACTAGCGTTCGAGCAGTACTTC. As protein: CASSSGLAFEQYF.

Turning to this clonotype: This may be a read error: a much more frequent sequence differs by one nucleotide. The chain couples TRBV6-1 to TRBJ1-5, with D unresolved. Germline assignment: CDR1 MNHNS and CDR2 SASEGT. V lost 2 bases and J lost 6, with 5 bases in between. The CDR3 contains 12 residues. This chain's CDR3 is CASSERAQPQHF. Written as DNA, the CDR3 is TGTGCCAGCAGTGAAAGGGCTCAGCCCCAGCATTTT.